This record looks at one T cell receptor (beta chain) sequence and its context. Its target is not known. TCRdb reanalysed the 5' RACE reads using MiXCR and keeps one entry per CDR3 protein. The sample shows about 360,000 distinct CDR3 sequences, roughly 6.2% of them seen only once. This specimen belongs to a study of T cells after yellow fever vaccination. Regarding the study as a whole: Clonotypes shared by both compartments, CD4 and CD8, made up a small share.

The germline CDR1 and CDR2 sequences are MNHEY and SMNVEV (reference sequence). The V segment lost 2 bases and the J segment 5 bases; nucleotides outside the gene matches: 4. This CDR3 is 14 amino acids long. The chain recombines TRBV27 with TRBJ2-7; 9 nucleotides agree with TRBD2. Source: PBMCs, taken 5 days after the yellow fever booster vaccination. The sequence derives from a man aged 30 to 39 who received the YFV17D yellow fever vaccine. The CDR3 bases are TGTGCCAGCAGTTTAGCGGGAGGGCTAGACGAGCAGTACTTC. Translating gives CASSLAGGLDEQYF.